This T cell receptor (beta chain) was captured by sequencing in a study of monozygotic twins with inflammatory bowel disease. TCRdb reanalyzed the 5' RACE reads, giving one entry per CDR3 protein sequence and no DNA. The sample includes 150,000 to 200,000 distinct CDR3 sequences. Germline V gene data show CDR1 as SGHDT and CDR2 as YYEEEE. The CDR3 consists of 15 residues. The chain combines TRBV5-6 with TRBJ2-2; there is no DNA to check the TCRdb D call of TRBD2. Specimen: blood. This TCR was recovered from a human donor with ulcerative colitis or Crohn's disease, or a healthy co-twin of an affected twin (not recorded which). This CDR3 is CASFPAGGPYGELFF. The variable domain in full, completed from reference TRBV5-6 and TRBJ2-2, reads DAGVTQSPTHLIKTRGQQVTLRCSPKSGHDTVSWYQQALGQGPQFIFQYYEEEERQRGNFPDRFSGHQFPNYSSELNVNALLLGDSALYLCASFPAGGPYGELFFGEGSRLTVL.